These 26 T cell receptor beta chains were sequenced from one sample in a study of blood T cell repertoires in COVID-19 (TCRdb year 2020). The library came from the immunoSEQ multiplex PCR assay. TCRdb limited this immuneACCESS table to in-frame rearrangements with V and J called. A share of clones is missing; checked studies link under half to unresolved V genes, and the rest is unexplained. The sample contains fewer than 65,000 clones, approximately 92% of them found a single time. The ten largest make up under 20% of the sample. The sequenced sample was peripheral blood. The receptors here all came from an older woman with COVID-19, enrolled during active disease.

The gene calls are TRBV28 and TRBJ2-7; TRBD1 matches at 12 bases. Germline assignment: CDR1 MDHEN and CDR2 SYDVKM. V lost 3 bases to trimming and J lost 5 bases; unmatched junction nucleotides: 5. The CDR3 runs 15 residues. CDR3 protein: CASSFPGTGGDEQYF. CDR3 in DNA: TGTGCCAGCAGTTTCCCCGGGACAGGGGGCGACGAGCAGTACTTC.

This clone was counted once. The rearrangement joins TRBV7-2 to TRBJ1-2; TRBD1 matches 7 bases. V shed 5 bases, J shed 4 bases, and the junction held 4 bases outside the gene matches. The CDR3 extends over 13 amino acids. The germline V gene has CDR1 SGHTA and CDR2 FQGNSA. The CDR3 DNA follows: TGTGCCAGCAGCCGACAGGGTTCCTATGGCTACACCTTC. Translated, it gives CASSRQGSYGYTF.

The V call is TRBV5-4, the J call TRBJ2-5; 9 positions agree with TRBD1. The CDR3 covers 14 residues. The germline gives CDR1 SGHNT, CDR2 YYREEE (reference sequence). Unmatched junction bases numbered 4, after V lost 2 bases and J lost 5 bases. The CDR3 coding sequence is TGTGCCAGCAGCTTATCTGGGACAGGGGAGACCCAGTACTTC. Residues: CASSLSGTGETQYF. The full variable domain, in which reference TRBV5-4 and TRBJ2-5 provide the parts outside the CDR3, is ETGVTQSPTHLIKTRGQQVTLRCSSQSGHNTVSWYQQALGQGPQFIFQYYREEENGRGNFPPRFSGLQFPNYSSELNVNALELDDSALYLCASSLSGTGETQYFGPGTRLLVL.

The J gene is TRBJ2-7, the V gene TRBV10-2; D unclear. CDR1 and CDR2 (germline): WSHSY, SAAADI. This CDR3 is built from 15 residues. Trimming shortened V by 4 bases and J by 0 bases, and 13 bases separated the two germline ends. CDR3 sequence: CASSGVSISSYEQYF. The CDR3, as DNA: TGCGCCAGCAGTGGAGTATCGATAAGCTCCTACGAGCAGTACTTC.

The CDR3 is CASSGQTKNTEAFF. CDR3 bases: TGTGCCAGCAGCGGACAGACTAAGAACACTGAAGCTTTCTTT. This chain joins TRBV7-2 and TRBJ1-1; the D gene is possibly TRBD1 (6 bases). This CDR3 spans 14 amino acids. Germline CDR1 reads SGHTA; CDR2 reads FQGNSA. V dropped 5 bases and J dropped 1 base, with 11 bases sitting between them. The whole variable domain, filled in from reference TRBV7-2 and TRBJ1-1, reads GAGVSQSPSNKVTEKGKDVELRCDPISGHTALYWYRQSLGQGLEFLIYFQGNSAPDKSGLPSDRFSAERTGGSVSTLTIQRTQQEDSAVYLCASSGQTKNTEAFFGQGTRLTVV.

The V and J genes are TRBV19 and TRBJ2-1; D unresolved. The CDR3 totals 18 residues. CDR1 and CDR2 (germline): LNHDA, SQIVND (reference sequence). The V end lost 3 bases, the J end lost 0 bases, and 18 bases lay between the germline ends. The DNA for the CDR3 is TGTGCCAGTAGTATCTCCCTCCTAAGCGCGAGCTCCTACAATGAGCAGTTCTTC. The encoded protein is CASSISLLSASSYNEQFF.

This clone occurred a few times. The J gene is TRBJ1-1, the V gene TRBV29-1, with D perhaps matching TRBD1 (6 bases). This CDR3 has 10 amino acids. CDR1 is SQVTM and CDR2 is ANQGSEA in the germline V gene. V lost 5 bases and J lost 11, with 12 bases in between. The CDR3 protein is CSVFQGFAFF. The CDR3 coding sequence is TGCAGCGTTTTTCAGGGGTTCGCTTTCTTT.

V and J are TRBV30 and TRBJ2-7; 7 nucleotides line up with TRBD1. The CDR3 consists of 13 residues. Germline V gene sequence: CDR1 GTSNPN, CDR2 SVGIG (reference sequence). The V gene end was trimmed by 5 bases and the J gene end by 3 bases; junction bases not matched to a gene: 7. The CDR3 protein is CAWREGAVYEQYF. The CDR3 nucleotides are TGTGCCTGGCGTGAGGGGGCAGTCTACGAGCAGTACTTC.

The chain couples TRBV6-1 to TRBJ1-3; D call uncertain. V gave up 4 bases and J gave up 0 bases, with 13 bases separating them. The length of the CDR3 is 16 residues. Germline V lookup: CDR1 MNHNS, CDR2 SASEGT. CDR3 in DNA: TGTGCCAGCAGTGCCTTGACGGGAAGCTCTGGAAACACCATATATTTT. Translated: CASSALTGSSGNTIYF.

This clone was seen once. The rearrangement joins TRBV5-4 to TRBJ2-3, with 7 bases fitting TRBD2. The CDR3 spans 15 residues. The V segment lost 2 bases and the J segment 2 bases; nucleotides outside the gene matches: 5. Germline-derived CDR1 and CDR2 are SGHNT and YYREEE (reference sequence). As DNA, the CDR3 is TGTGCCAGCAGCTTCGGCGGGGGATACACAGATACGCAGTATTTT. This codes for CASSFGGGYTDTQYF.

The V and J genes are TRBV19 and TRBJ1-1; D ambiguous. Germline CDR1 is LNHDA and CDR2 is SQIVND (reference sequence). The CDR3 has 12 residues. Trimming left V 5 bases short and J 6 bases short, with 10 bases between. CDR3 coding DNA: TGTGCCAGTAGTCCGGTGGGCTCTGAAGCTTTCTTT. Translation: CASSPVGSEAFF.

V gene TRBV15 combines with J gene TRBJ1-2; a weak D match, TRBD1 (6 bases). This CDR3 is 15 amino acids long. Germline CDR1 LNHNV, CDR2 YYDKDF (reference sequence). The ends were cut back, 1 base at V and 8 bases at J, with 17 bases in the middle. The CDR3: CATSRAGGGSGGYTF. The DNA of the CDR3 is TGTGCCACCAGCAGAGCTGGTGGGGGCAGCGGAGGCTACACCTTC. The full variable domain, with the rest looked up from reference TRBV15 and TRBJ1-2, is DAMVIQNPRYQVTQFGKPVTLSCSQTLNHNVMYWYQQKSSQAPKLLFHYYDKDFNNEADTPDNFQSRRPNTSFCFLDIRSPGLGDTAMYLCATSRAGGGSGGYTFGSGTRLTVV.

The gene calls are TRBV6-5 and TRBJ1-2; D is undetermined. Germline CDR1 MNHEY, CDR2 SVGAGI. V was shortened by 6 bases and J by 2 bases, with 16 bases between the two germline ends. The length of the CDR3 is 15 residues. The CDR3 reads CASSKNSLKNYGYTF. Here the CDR3 DNA reads TGTGCCAGCAGCAAAAACAGTCTTAAAAACTATGGCTACACCTTC.

The CDR3 nucleotides are TGTGCCAGCAGTTCGGGGGACAGCATCTACGAGCAGTACTTC. This translates into CASSSGDSIYEQYF. The chain recombines TRBV27 with TRBJ2-7; D possibly corresponds to TRBD1 (7 bases). Trimming stripped 4 bases from V and 3 bases from J, with 13 bases between. Germline lookup yields CDR1 MNHEY and CDR2 SMNVEV (reference sequence). The CDR3 spans 14 residues.

This chain connects TRBV11-2 to TRBJ1-2, with unresolved D. Between the trimmed V and J ends, which lost 2 bases and 5 bases, there was a span of 6 bases. The germline V gene encodes CDR1 SGHAT and CDR2 FQNNGV. The CDR3 is made up of 12 amino acids. The CDR3 DNA is TGTGCCAGCAGCTTAACACAGTATGGCTACACCTTC. The encoded protein is CASSLTQYGYTF.

The CDR3 loop reads CASSLGAGGASYNEQFF. The DNA for the CDR3 is TGCGCCAGCAGCTTGGGGGCAGGGGGCGCGTCCTACAATGAGCAGTTCTTC. J is TRBJ2-1 and V is TRBV5-1; 8 bases line up with TRBD1. Germline V gene lookup returns CDR1 SGHRS and CDR2 YFSETQ. J gave up 1 base and V 0 bases, and 6 bases lay outside the gene matches. The CDR3 covers 17 residues.

The chain is built from TRBV11-2 and TRBJ2-7, with D maybe TRBD1 (6 bases). The V and J ends lost 1 base and 2 bases respectively, with 9 bases between them. Germline V gene lookup returns CDR1 SGHAT and CDR2 FQNNGV. The CDR3 sequence is 14 residues long. CDR3 DNA sequence: TGTGCCAGCAGCTTAGGAACAGGGACCTACGAGCAGTACTTC. Translating it yields CASSLGTGTYEQYF.

This clone came up once. This rearrangement joins TRBV27 to TRBJ2-7; D gene unclear. CDR3 length equals 14 residues. Germline CDR1 reads MNHEY; CDR2 reads SMNVEV (reference sequence). The V end was cut by 6 bases, the J end by 3 bases, with 15 bases between. The CDR3 reads CASRRKEPDYEQYF. CDR3 nucleotide sequence: TGTGCCAGCAGGCGGAAAGAACCTGACTACGAGCAGTACTTC.

V and J are TRBV20-1 and TRBJ1-5, with 7 bases matching TRBD1. The CDR3 extends over 14 amino acids. J lost 5 bases, V lost 3 bases, and 7 bases had no gene match. CDR1 and CDR2 from the germline V gene are DFQATT and SNEGSKA (reference sequence). CDR3 coding DNA: TGCAGTGCTAGTCGAAACAGGGGAGATCAGCCCCAGCATTTT. Its translation is CSASRNRGDQPQHF.

The V call is TRBV3-1 (or the pseudogene TRBV3-2), the J call TRBJ1-5; 7 bases agree with TRBD1. The CDR3 spans 15 residues. Per the germline V gene, CDR1 is LGHDT and CDR2 is YNNKEL (reference sequence). The trim removed 0 bases at V and 2 bases at J, leaving 1 base unmatched. Here the CDR3 DNA reads TGTGCCAGCAGCCAAGATCAGGGGGGCAATCAGCCCCAGCATTTT. Translation gives CASSQDQGGNQPQHF.

The CDR3 spells CASSVRDRQSPLHF. The CDR3 nucleotides are TGTGCCAGCAGCGTGAGGGACAGACAATCACCCCTCCACTTT. The genes are TRBV9 and TRBJ1-6; TRBD1 agrees at 7 bases. Trimming cost V 2 bases and J 10 bases; bases outside gene matches: 6. The CDR3 has 14 amino acids. Germline CDR1 reads SGDLS; CDR2 reads YYNGEE.

This sequence joins TRBV3-1 (or the pseudogene TRBV3-2) and TRBJ2-7; D is perhaps TRBD2 (6 bases). The CDR3 covers 14 residues. Trimming removed 8 bases at V and 0 bases at J, with 14 bases between. Per germline, CDR1 LGHDT and CDR2 YNNKEL (reference sequence). The CDR3 region is CASLPGGNSYEQYF. In nucleotides, the CDR3 is TGTGCCAGCTTGCCCGGCGGGAACTCCTACGAGCAGTACTTC.

The rearrangement links TRBV7-2 to TRBJ2-7, with TRBD1 matching 10 bases. J lost 0 bases, V lost 3 bases, and 14 bases had no gene match. This CDR3 is built from 19 residues. Germline values: CDR1 SGHTA, CDR2 FQGNSA. CDR3 nucleotide sequence: TGTGCCAGCAGCTTTGCTCCCTCAAACCGGGACAGGGGCTCCTACGAGCAGTACTTC. It is translated as CASSFAPSNRDRGSYEQYF.

Comments on this clone: The junction departs from the called germline gene at one end, perhaps through a read error. This chain joins TRBV7-7 and TRBJ2-7; 11 nucleotides agree with TRBD2. The germline gives CDR1 SSHAT, CDR2 FNYEAQ (reference sequence). This CDR3 spans 18 amino acids. CDR3 nucleotide sequence: TGTGCTAGCAGCTTAGCGGAGACTAGCGGGAATCAAATCTACGAGCAGTACTTC. Amino acid sequence: CASSLAETSGNQIYEQYF.

The table lists this clone with a count of one. V is TRBV24-1 and J is TRBJ2-1; D remains ambiguous. CDR1 is KGHDR, CDR2 SFDVKD, per germline. Trimming removed 2 bases at V and 10 bases at J, with 5 bases between. The CDR3 extends over 11 amino acids. The CDR3 DNA follows: TGTGCCACCAGTGATTACTGGGAGCAGTTCTTC. Protein sequence: CATSDYWEQFF.

The chain joins TRBV19 to TRBJ2-7; 12 bases match TRBD2. CDR3 length equals 15 residues. Unmatched junction bases numbered 1, after V lost 3 bases and J lost 1 base. Per germline, CDR1 LNHDA and CDR2 SQIVND (reference sequence). The CDR3 reads CASSIGLAGSYEQYF. For the CDR3, the DNA is TGTGCCAGTAGTATTGGACTAGCGGGGTCCTACGAGCAGTACTTC.